This T cell receptor beta chain was documented in a study of cytomegalovirus exposure and HLA in healthy donors. The wider study: Early on, a data release was issued that held approximately 92 million unique TCRs from HLA-typed donors.

Healthy bone marrow donors made up the donor group. With 60 Vbeta and 13 Jbeta primers, the PCR was carried out. Assay used: immunoSEQ multiplex PCR; TCRdb lists only in-frame clones, some missing. The sample consists of 100,000 to 150,000 clones, around four fifths of them appearing once. The source material was PBMCs. This clonotype was sampled from a man aged 40-55 years in good health and CMV-seronegative.

The CDR3 DNA sequence: TGTGCCAGCAGTTTACGGCAGGGCGGGGCCAACGTCCTGACTTTC. It is translated as CASSLRQGGANVLTF. The V call is TRBV28, the J call TRBJ2-6, with D possibly being TRBD1 (5 bases). The V gene lost 2 bases and the J gene lost 4 bases, with 9 bases spanning the gap. The CDR3 is 15 amino acids. Per the germline V gene, CDR1 is MDHEN and CDR2 is SYDVKM.